Shown below are 18 T cell receptor beta chains from a single sample sequenced in a study of human T cells and chemical hapten exposure. Time point defined: patch test 2, 6 weeks after DPC sensitization. Treatment meaning: therapeutic diphenylcyclopropenone sensitization with weekly scalp DPC. TCRdb itself ran the RACE reads through MiXCR, one entry per CDR3 protein. The table records tens of thousands of distinct CDR3 sequences, under 13% of them present only once. This material consisted of whole blood, taken in connection with sensitization to the hapten diphenylcyclopropenone (DPC). Every receptor here comes from a woman between 50 and 59 years old with alopecia areata. Some clones in this sample may be carry-over from other donors' samples.

The chain couples TRBV7-2 to TRBJ1-2, with D possibly being TRBD1 (5 bases). The V gene lost 3 bases and the J gene lost 1 base, with 12 bases spanning the gap. Germline-derived CDR1 and CDR2 are SGHTA and FQGNSA. The CDR3 is made up of 15 amino acids. CDR3 in amino acids: CASSFRAGYNYGYTF. In DNA form, the CDR3 reads TGTGCCAGCAGCTTTAGGGCAGGGTATAACTATGGCTACACCTTC.

This clonotype appeared many times. The chain couples TRBV4-2 to TRBJ2-1, with TRBD1 matching over 8 bases. Germline CDR1 reads LGHNA; CDR2 reads YNFKEQ. The CDR3 is made up of 16 amino acids. J gave up 9 bases and V 1 base, and 11 bases lay outside the gene matches. The CDR3 reads CASSQGSGTGTIEQFF. The CDR3 bases are TGTGCCAGCAGCCAAGGATCCGGGACAGGCACAATTGAGCAGTTCTTC.

This clonotype has a count of ten or more. This chain joins TRBV11-2 and TRBJ2-1; a weak D match, TRBD2 (6 bases). Deletions cut 2 bases from V and 9 bases from J, with 17 bases between. Germline V CDR1 and CDR2: SGHAT, FQNNGV. The CDR3 loop spans 15 amino acids. In DNA, the CDR3 is TGTGCCAGCAGCTTAAATGCGGGATCGGGTAGTGAGCAGTTCTTC. Its translation: CASSLNAGSGSEQFF.

The rearrangement joins TRBV7-2 to TRBJ1-6; D gene ambiguous. The CDR3 length is 13 residues. Germline V gene data show CDR1 as SGHTA and CDR2 as FQGNSA. Trimming stripped 1 base from V and 10 bases from J, with 8 bases between. CDR3 sequence: CASSLDIGSPLHF. The CDR3 DNA reads TGTGCCAGCAGCTTAGATATTGGCTCACCCCTCCACTTT.

A remark on this clonotype: One end of the junction is discordant with germline, which a read error may explain. The chain carries TRBV7-2 and TRBJ1-4; 7 positions match TRBD1. The CDR3 is 14 residues long. Per germline, CDR1 SGHTA and CDR2 FQGNSA. CDR3 sequence reads: CVSTGQATNEKLFF. The CDR3 nucleotides read TGTGTCAGCACCGGACAGGCAACTAATGAAAAACTGTTTTTT.

This clonotype was seen only a few times. In DNA form, the CDR3 reads TGTGCCAGCAGCAGGGGACCGCCGTCTGGGGCCAACGTCCTGACTTTC. It is translated as CASSRGPPSGANVLTF. The J gene is TRBJ2-6, the V gene TRBV7-9, with D perhaps matching TRBD1 or TRBD2 (5 bases each). The V gene's germline CDR1 is SEHNR and CDR2 FQNEAQ (reference sequence). V dropped 5 bases and J dropped 1 base, with 12 bases sitting between them. The CDR3 totals 16 residues. The complete variable domain, with remaining parts taken from reference TRBV7-9 and TRBJ2-6, reads DTGVSQNPRHKITKRGQNVTFRCDPISEHNRLYWYRQTLGQGPEFLTYFQNEAQLEKSRLLSDRFSAERPKGSFSTLEIQRTEQGDSAMYLCASSRGPPSGANVLTFGAGSRLTVL.

This clonotype was seen many times. This chain joins TRBV12-3 or TRBV12-4 and TRBJ1-1; 7 bases fit TRBD1. The CDR3 is 14 residues long. Trimming at V came to 5 bases and at J to 7 bases, leaving 10 bases not matched to a gene. DNA of the CDR3: TGTGCCAGCAGTATTTACAGGGGAGGGAGTGAAGCTTTCTTT. Its translation: CASSIYRGGSEAFF.

In this sample, this clonotype turned up many times. This chain connects TRBV6-5 to TRBJ1-4; D gene ambiguous. V was pared by 0 bases and J by 3 bases, with 11 bases between. The CDR3 is 16 amino acids. Germline-derived CDR1 and CDR2 are MNHEY and SVGAGI. This CDR3 is CASSYSKGRPNEKLFF. The DNA of the CDR3 is TGTGCCAGCAGTTACTCGAAGGGCAGACCTAATGAAAAACTGTTTTTT.

This clonotype was seen many times. The chain links TRBV2 to TRBJ1-5, with D hard to call. From germline, CDR1 is SNHLY and CDR2 FYNNEI. V gave up 10 bases and J gave up 0 bases, with 10 bases separating them. CDR3 length: 13 amino acids. The CDR3 reads CATSRGSNQPQHF. CDR3 nucleotides: TGTGCCACCTCACGCGGTAGCAATCAGCCCCAGCATTTT.

Many counts were recorded for this clonotype. The rearrangement links TRBV10-3 to TRBJ2-1, with no clear D. Germline lookup yields CDR1 ENHRY and CDR2 SYGVKD. The CDR3 runs to 11 residues. The V and J ends lost 3 bases and 6 bases respectively, with 3 bases between them. CDR3 nucleotide sequence: TGTGCCATCAGTGAAGGCAATGAGCAGTTCTTC. It is translated as CAISEGNEQFF.

The chain carries TRBV20-1 and TRBJ1-1, with D maybe TRBD1 (6 bases). Trimming left V 5 bases short and J 0 bases short, with 16 bases between. Germline assignment: CDR1 DFQATT and CDR2 SNEGSKA (reference sequence). The CDR3 has 15 residues. The CDR3 sequence is CSAARTVGMNTEAFF. CDR3 nucleotide sequence: TGCAGTGCTGCAAGGACAGTGGGCATGAACACTGAAGCTTTCTTT.

At least ten counts were recorded for this clonotype. This chain uses TRBV6-6 with TRBJ2-2, with TRBD2 matching 9 bases. Per germline, CDR1 MNHNY and CDR2 SVGAGI (reference sequence). V lost 4 bases and J lost 1; bases outside the gene matches: 4. This CDR3 region has 16 residues. The CDR3 nucleotides are TGTGCCAGCAGTTCCGGGACTAGCCTGAACACCGGGGAGCTGTTTTTT. It specifies CASSSGTSLNTGELFF.

This clonotype has ten or more counts. V and J are TRBV12-3 or TRBV12-4 and TRBJ1-2; D is undetermined. The CDR3 contains 11 residues. Trimming stripped 1 base from V and 5 bases from J, with 2 bases between. The CDR3 sequence is CASSLGYGYTF. The CDR3 region has the DNA TGTGCCAGCAGTTTAGGGTATGGCTACACCTTC.

This clonotype has a count of ten or more. The chain couples TRBV5-4 to TRBJ2-6, with 8 bases that match TRBD1. Germline CDR1 SGHNT, CDR2 YYREEE (reference sequence). The trim removed 0 bases at V and 0 bases at J, leaving 5 bases unmatched. This CDR3 has 18 residues. The CDR3 spells CASSLGGQGLSGANVLTF. Here the CDR3 DNA reads TGTGCCAGCAGCTTGGGCGGACAGGGTCTCTCTGGGGCCAACGTCCTGACTTTC.

This clonotype was seen ten or more times. This chain links TRBV20-1 with TRBJ1-2; TRBD1 matches 11 bases. V lost 5 bases to trimming and J lost 7 bases; unmatched junction nucleotides: 15. This CDR3 is 16 amino acids long. Germline CDR1 reads DFQATT; CDR2 reads SNEGSKA (reference sequence). The CDR3 DNA sequence: TGCAGTGCTGGGAGTTTTACGGGACAGGGGGGAAGTGGCTACACCTTC. This codes for CSAGSFTGQGGSGYTF.

The V gene is TRBV18, the J gene TRBJ2-4; the D gene could be TRBD1 or TRBD2 (5 bases each). Trimming stripped 1 base from V and 0 bases from J, with 16 bases between. Germline lookup yields CDR1 KGHSH and CDR2 LQKENI. The CDR3 spans 18 residues. The CDR3 coding sequence is TGTGCCAGCTCACCACTCGGGACGTATAATCTAGCCAAAAACATTCAGTACTTC. Its translation: CASSPLGTYNLAKNIQYF.

This chain joins TRBV25-1 and TRBJ1-1; D not certain. CDR3 size: 15 residues. Trimming stripped 4 bases from V and 1 base from J, with 13 bases between. Per the germline V gene, CDR1 is MGHDK and CDR2 is SYGVNS. Written as DNA, the CDR3 is TGTGCCAGCAGTGCCACGATCGGGGAGAACACTGAAGCTTTCTTT. This translates into CASSATIGENTEAFF.

In the case of this clonotype: Possible read error: a much larger clone is one base away. The rearrangement uses TRBV20-1 and TRBJ2-1; TRBD2 agrees at 7 bases. The CDR3 sequence is 18 residues long. Germline V gene data show CDR1 as DFQATT and CDR2 as SNEGSKA (reference sequence). The CDR3, as DNA: TGCAGTGCTAGAGGCATCCTCCTAGCGGACGTTGTCTACGATGAGCAGTTCTTC. Translated, it gives CSARGILLADVVYDEQFF.